Following are 29 T cell receptor beta chains from one sample sequenced in a study of OX40 agonist ivuxolimab in advanced cancers. Repertoires were generated with immunoSEQ multiplex PCR, while TCRdb's copy carries only in-frame clones and drops some. Seen here are around 80,000 clones, around nine tenths observed once, and the top ten hold 2% to 3%. The sequenced sample was CD4+ or CD8+ T cells sorted from blood, obtained in a trial of the OX40 agonist ivuxolimab. The origin of the receptors is an adult with an advanced solid tumor such as melanoma, head and neck, liver or kidney cancer.

This clone was found a few times. The chain employs TRBV2 and TRBJ2-7; 9 nucleotides line up with TRBD2. Per germline, CDR1 SNHLY and CDR2 FYNNEI. V was pared by 6 bases and J by 7 bases, with 10 bases of the junction left unmatched. This CDR3 is 14 amino acids long. The DNA of the CDR3 is TGTGCCAGCAGAACCGGGACTAGCAGTAGTGAGCAGTACTTC. Amino acids: CASRTGTSSSEQYF.

The J gene is TRBJ2-2, the V gene TRBV6-5, with TRBD1 matching 8 bases. After removal of 6 bases from V and 1 base from J, the junction contained 4 bases not matched to a gene. The CDR3 sequence is 15 residues long. From germline, CDR1 is MNHEY and CDR2 SVGAGI. As DNA, the CDR3 is TGTGCCAGCAGGTCAGGGGGCATGAACACCGGGGAGCTGTTTTTT. It encodes CASRSGGMNTGELFF.

As for this clone: Other DNA sequences in the same sample also yield this CDR3. The gene calls are TRBV20-1 and TRBJ1-1; D ambiguous. V dropped 1 base and J dropped 3 bases, with 3 bases sitting between them. Germline CDR1 DFQATT, CDR2 SNEGSKA (reference sequence). The CDR3 is 11 residues long. The chain's CDR3 is CSARGYTEAFF. The CDR3 DNA sequence: TGCAGTGCTAGAGGATACACTGAAGCTTTCTTT.

Remarks on this clone: Compared with germline, one end of the junction differs, possibly owing to a read error. The chain joins TRBV19 to TRBJ1-2; 7 bases are shared with TRBD1. Germline lookup yields CDR1 LNHDA and CDR2 SQIVND (reference sequence). This CDR3 is 13 amino acids long. CDR3: CASSVDRDYGYTF. The CDR3 DNA follows: TGTGCCAGTAGTGTAGACAGGGACTATGGCTACACCTTC.

This chain links TRBV7-2 with TRBJ2-3, with 7 bases matching TRBD2. This CDR3 has 15 residues. Looked up from germline, CDR1 is SGHTA and CDR2 is FQGNSA. V lost 2 bases to trimming and J lost 1 base; unmatched junction nucleotides: 3. The CDR3 reads CASSLLAGGTDTQYF. The CDR3 bases are TGTGCCAGCAGCTTACTCGCGGGGGGCACAGATACGCAGTATTTT.

With respect to this clone: This likely comes from a read error, as the CDR3 has no conserved phenylalanine or tryptophan at its end. This rearrangement joins TRBV5-1 to TRBJ1-6, with a weak D call TRBD1 (5 bases). The length of the CDR3 is 14 residues. CDR1 is SGHRS, CDR2 YFSETQ, per germline. V lost 0 bases, J lost 8 bases, and 9 bases lay in between. As DNA, the CDR3 is TGCGCCAGCAGCTTGGGGGGGATCGATTCACCCCTCCACCTT. Translated, it gives CASSLGGIDSPLHL.

This chain links TRBV30 with TRBJ1-5; D is undetermined. V lost 1 base to trimming and J lost 5 bases, with 9 bases between them. The CDR3 consists of 13 residues. Germline V gene sequence: CDR1 GTSNPN, CDR2 SVGIG (reference sequence). CDR3 sequence reads: CAWSESVYQPQHF. For the CDR3, the DNA is TGTGCCTGGAGTGAGTCCGTCTATCAGCCCCAGCATTTT.

This chain links TRBV5-1 with TRBJ2-7; 7 bases map to TRBD1. Germline-derived CDR1 and CDR2 are SGHRS and YFSETQ. Unmatched junction bases numbered 10, after V lost 7 bases and J lost 3 bases. This CDR3 is built from 14 residues. CDR3 in DNA: TGCGCCAGCGGTTCCGGGACAGTCTTCTACGAGCAGTACTTC. Its protein product is CASGSGTVFYEQYF.

V and J are TRBV2 and TRBJ1-5; D unresolved. Per germline, CDR1 SNHLY and CDR2 FYNNEI. The CDR3 is made up of 15 amino acids. Between the trimmed V and J ends, which lost 5 bases and 1 base, there was a span of 12 bases. The CDR3 DNA follows: TGTGCCAGCAGTCCCGTCTCTCGGAGCAATCAGCCCCAGCATTTT. This gives the protein CASSPVSRSNQPQHF.

This chain joins TRBV5-4 and TRBJ2-2; 8 bases match TRBD1. The germline V gene encodes CDR1 SGHNT and CDR2 YYREEE (reference sequence). V lost 1 base and J lost 4; bases outside the gene matches: 9. This CDR3 has 17 amino acids. The CDR3 is CASSLSAGGAGTGELFF. CDR3 DNA: TGTGCCAGCAGCTTGTCGGCAGGGGGCGCGGGCACCGGGGAGCTGTTTTTT.

The chain links TRBV7-3 to TRBJ1-3; D may be TRBD1 (5 bases). Germline V gives CDR1 SGHTA, CDR2 FQGTGA. Between the trimmed V and J ends, which lost 1 base and 7 bases, there was a span of 8 bases. The length of the CDR3 is 13 residues. The CDR3 DNA is TGTGCCAGCAGCTTAATGGAGGGGAACACCATATATTTT. Translation: CASSLMEGNTIYF.

The rearrangement uses TRBV27 and TRBJ2-7; the match to TRBD1 covers 10 bases. Germline-derived CDR1 and CDR2 are MNHEY and SMNVEV (reference sequence). The CDR3 extends over 16 amino acids. Trimming removed 5 bases from V and 5 bases from J; junction bases left unmatched: 12. CDR3 in amino acids: CASSHTFGTGADEQYF. CDR3 nucleotides: TGTGCCAGCAGTCACACCTTTGGGACAGGGGCCGACGAGCAGTACTTC.

This clone was detected only once. The rearrangement links TRBV27 to TRBJ2-1; D not resolved. V was pared by 3 bases and J by 3 bases, with 15 bases between. Germline CDR1 reads MNHEY; CDR2 reads SMNVEV (reference sequence). This CDR3 is 16 amino acids long. CDR3 sequence reads: CASSLRLSAYYNEQFF. The CDR3 DNA reads TGTGCCAGCAGTTTGAGATTGAGCGCTTACTACAATGAGCAGTTCTTC.

Only one count was recorded for this clone. The chain combines TRBV23-1 with TRBJ2-5; D is undetermined. TRBV23-1 is an open reading frame whose function is uncertain. The germline V and J ends were trimmed by 2 bases and 0 bases, with 16 bases remaining between them. The CDR3 has 17 amino acids. The CDR3, as DNA: TGCGCCAGCAGTCAACGTGATTCTAGGGAAGACCAAGAGACCCAGTACTTC. Amino acids: CASSQRDSREDQETQYF.

Written as DNA, the CDR3 is TGTGCCAGCAGATCTGGGGGCACTCGAAACACCGGGGAGCTGTTTTTT. Translating it yields CASRSGGTRNTGELFF. This rearrangement joins TRBV7-2 to TRBJ2-2; D is possibly TRBD1 (6 bases). Germline V gives CDR1 SGHTA, CDR2 FQGNSA. The V end lost 6 bases, the J end lost 2 bases, and 16 bases lay between the germline ends. This CDR3 region has 16 residues.

The chain employs TRBV5-5 and TRBJ2-3; D is uncertain. V lost 0 bases, J lost 6 bases, and 8 bases lay in between. The germline CDR1 and CDR2 sequences are SGHKS and YYEKEE (reference sequence). This CDR3 region has 13 residues. The chain's CDR3 is CASSLEYGDTQYF. Here the CDR3 DNA reads TGTGCCAGCAGCTTGGAATATGGGGATACGCAGTATTTT.

The CDR3, as DNA: TGTGCCAGCACCAAACAGGGAGGGGAGCAGTACTTC. Its translation: CASTKQGGEQYF. This sequence joins TRBV6-5 and TRBJ2-5, with TRBD2 as a possible D gene (7 bases). Germline V gives CDR1 MNHEY, CDR2 SVGAGI. V was clipped by 7 bases and J by 11 bases, with 17 bases between them. The CDR3 is 12 amino acids.

This clone was observed once. CDR3 DNA sequence: TGTGCCAGCAGTCCGCTAGCGGGCTCCTACGAGCAGTACTTC. It is translated as CASSPLAGSYEQYF. The chain employs TRBV7-3 and TRBJ2-7, with 8 positions matching TRBD2. The CDR3 is 14 amino acids. The V gene's germline CDR1 is SGHTA and CDR2 FQGTGA. The junction had 4 bases not matched to a gene; V was cut back by 6 bases and J by 0 bases. Using reference TRBV7-3 and TRBJ2-7 for the parts outside the CDR3, the full variable domain is GAGVSQTPSNKVTEKGKYVELRCDPISGHTALYWYRQSLGQGPEFLIYFQGTGAADDSGLPNDRFFAVRPEGSVSTLKIQRTERGDSAVYLCASSPLAGSYEQYFGPGTRLTVT.

This clone was counted a single time. The genes are TRBV5-6 and TRBJ2-5; 10 bases are a match to TRBD1. This CDR3 is built from 14 residues. Germline loops: CDR1 SGHDT, CDR2 YYEEEE. V lost 3 bases, J lost 4 bases, and 3 bases stayed unmatched. The CDR3 here is CASSWRTGGETQYF. CDR3 nucleotide sequence: TGTGCCAGCAGCTGGAGGACAGGGGGAGAGACCCAGTACTTC.

The V call is TRBV18, the J call TRBJ2-3; the D gene is possibly TRBD2 (6 bases). Germline assignment: CDR1 KGHSH and CDR2 LQKENI. The ends were cut back, 0 bases at V and 0 bases at J, with 10 bases in the middle. The CDR3 totals 16 residues. Here the CDR3 DNA reads TGTGCCAGCTCACCACCGCTAGCGACCAGCACAGATACGCAGTATTTT. Its translation is CASSPPLATSTDTQYF. Combining the CDR3 with reference TRBV18 and TRBJ2-3 gives the whole variable domain NAGVMQNPRHLVRRRGQEARLRCSPMKGHSHVYWYRQLPEEGLKFMVYLQKENIIDESGMPKERFSAEFPKEGPSILRIQQVVRGDSAAYFCASSPPLATSTDTQYFGPGTRLTVL.

The V gene is TRBV5-8, the J gene TRBJ1-4; possibly TRBD1 for D (6 bases). Germline assignment: CDR1 SGHTS and CDR2 YDEGEE. Trimming shortened V by 2 bases and J by 3 bases, and 11 bases separated the two germline ends. The CDR3 consists of 15 residues. The CDR3 protein is CASSFRGAANEKLFF. CDR3 bases: TGTGCCAGCAGCTTTAGGGGGGCCGCTAATGAAAAACTGTTTTTT.

This clone has just one count. This rearrangement joins TRBV9 to TRBJ2-1; no firm D call. CDR1 is SGDLS and CDR2 is YYNGEE in the germline V gene. V was clipped by 4 bases and J by 0 bases, with 14 bases between them. This CDR3 contains 16 residues. CDR3 in DNA: TGTGCCAGCAGCTCAAGAGACACGCACTCCTACAATGAGCAGTTCTTC. Amino acid sequence: CASSSRDTHSYNEQFF. The full variable domain, with the rest looked up from reference TRBV9 and TRBJ2-1, is DSGVTQTPKHLITATGQRVTLRCSPRSGDLSVYWYQQSLDQGLQFLIQYYNGEERAKGNILERFSAQQFPDLHSELNLSSLELGDSALYFCASSSRDTHSYNEQFFGPGTRLTVL.

This clone was recorded only once. The chain carries TRBV18 and TRBJ1-1; 9 nucleotides line up with TRBD1. J gave up 0 bases and V 5 bases, and 4 bases lay outside the gene matches. The germline gives CDR1 KGHSH, CDR2 LQKENI. The CDR3 is 15 amino acids. CDR3 loop: CASSTDRGVNTEAFF. For the CDR3, the DNA is TGTGCCAGCTCAACCGACAGGGGGGTGAACACTGAAGCTTTCTTT. Complete variable domain (other parts from reference TRBV18 and TRBJ1-1): NAGVMQNPRHLVRRRGQEARLRCSPMKGHSHVYWYRQLPEEGLKFMVYLQKENIIDESGMPKERFSAEFPKEGPSILRIQQVVRGDSAAYFCASSTDRGVNTEAFFGQGTRLTVV.

The CDR3 spells CASSLWDFAGNSPLHF. The CDR3 DNA reads as TGTGCCAGCAGCTTATGGGACTTCGCGGGAAATTCACCCCTCCACTTT. The chain combines TRBV13 with TRBJ1-6; the D gene is possibly TRBD1 (5 bases). The CDR3 has 16 residues. The germline CDR1 and CDR2 sequences are PRHDT and FYEKMQ (reference sequence). V lost 2 bases and J 7 bases, leaving 15 bases between the germline ends.

The CDR3 reads CASSEGGANYEQYF. The CDR3 DNA is TGTGCCAGCAGTGAAGGAGGGGCCAACTACGAGCAGTACTTC. The chain couples TRBV2 to TRBJ2-7; the D gene could be TRBD1 or TRBD2 (5 bases each). The V and J ends lost 1 base and 3 bases respectively, with 10 bases between them. The germline V gene encodes CDR1 SNHLY and CDR2 FYNNEI. CDR3 size: 14 residues.

This rearrangement joins TRBV28 to TRBJ1-2; D remains ambiguous. Germline CDR1 and CDR2: MDHEN and SYDVKM. Trimming took off 5 bases at V and 2 bases at J, with 12 bases between the two ends. CDR3 length: 14 residues. This CDR3 is CASSGGLPNYGYTF. CDR3 coding DNA: TGTGCCAGCAGTGGCGGGCTTCCAAACTATGGCTACACCTTC.

This chain joins TRBV5-1 and TRBJ2-4, with a tentative D call TRBD2 (5 bases). V was cut by 2 bases and J by 8 bases, with 14 bases left in between. Germline assignment: CDR1 SGHRS and CDR2 YFSETQ. There are 14 residues in the CDR3. Here the CDR3 DNA reads TGCGCCAGCAGCTTCGAGGGTGTGTCGCACATTCAGTACTTC. Translation gives CASSFEGVSHIQYF.

The chain recombines TRBV19 with TRBJ2-1; 12 bases are a match to TRBD1. The J segment lost 10 bases and the V segment lost 6 bases, leaving 7 bases of the junction unmatched. Germline loops: CDR1 LNHDA, CDR2 SQIVND (reference sequence). The CDR3 has 14 amino acids. The CDR3 region is CASSGDRGQGEQFF. CDR3 DNA sequence: TGTGCCAGTAGCGGGGACAGGGGGCAGGGAGAGCAGTTCTTC.

This clone was seen a handful of times. The CDR3 protein is CASSQDFPGREKLFF. Here the CDR3 DNA reads TGCGCCAGCAGCCAAGATTTCCCGGGCAGGGAAAAACTGTTTTTT. This chain links TRBV4-1 with TRBJ1-4; D unresolved. Germline V gene sequence: CDR1 MGHRA, CDR2 YSYEKL. This CDR3 comprises 15 residues. Trimming took 0 bases from V and 8 from J, leaving 13 bases between them.